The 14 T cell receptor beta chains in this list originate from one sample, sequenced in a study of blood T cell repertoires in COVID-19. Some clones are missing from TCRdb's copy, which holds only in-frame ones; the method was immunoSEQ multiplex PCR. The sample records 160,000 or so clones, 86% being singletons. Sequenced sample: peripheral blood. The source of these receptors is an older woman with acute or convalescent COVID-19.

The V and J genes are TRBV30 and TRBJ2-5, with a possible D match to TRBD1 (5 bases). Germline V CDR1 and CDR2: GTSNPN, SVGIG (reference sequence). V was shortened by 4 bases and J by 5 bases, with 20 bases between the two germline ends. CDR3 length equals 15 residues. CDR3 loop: CAWNQGVYLRETQYF. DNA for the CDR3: TGTGCCTGGAACCAGGGTGTCTATTTGCGGGAGACCCAGTACTTC.

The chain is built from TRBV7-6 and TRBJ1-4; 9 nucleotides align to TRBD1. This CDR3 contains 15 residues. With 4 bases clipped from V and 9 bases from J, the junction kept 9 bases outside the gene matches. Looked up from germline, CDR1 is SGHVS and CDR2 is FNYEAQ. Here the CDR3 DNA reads TGTGCCAGCAGCTGGGGACAGGGCTTAACTCAAAAACTGTTTTTT. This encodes CASSWGQGLTQKLFF.

The CDR3 loop reads CASSRGRDRPNSGNTIYF. CDR3 coding DNA: TGTGCCAGTAGCCGAGGGCGGGACAGGCCGAACTCTGGAAACACCATATATTTT. V and J are TRBV19 and TRBJ1-3; TRBD1 agrees at 8 bases. There are 18 residues in the CDR3. The trim removed 6 bases at V and 0 bases at J, leaving 13 bases unmatched. Germline loops: CDR1 LNHDA, CDR2 SQIVND (reference sequence).

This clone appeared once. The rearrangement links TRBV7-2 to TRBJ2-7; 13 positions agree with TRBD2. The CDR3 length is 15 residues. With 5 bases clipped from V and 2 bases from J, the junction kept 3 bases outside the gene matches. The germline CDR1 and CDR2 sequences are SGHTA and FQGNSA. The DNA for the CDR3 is TGTGCCAGCAGCACGGGACTAGCGGGAACCTACGAGCAGTACTTC. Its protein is CASSTGLAGTYEQYF.

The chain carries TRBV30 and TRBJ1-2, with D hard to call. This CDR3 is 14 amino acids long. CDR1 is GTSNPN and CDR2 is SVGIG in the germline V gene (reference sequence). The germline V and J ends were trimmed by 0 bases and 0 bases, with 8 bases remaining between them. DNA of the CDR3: TGTGCCTGGAGTGTACACAGAGCTAACTATGGCTACACCTTC. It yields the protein CAWSVHRANYGYTF.

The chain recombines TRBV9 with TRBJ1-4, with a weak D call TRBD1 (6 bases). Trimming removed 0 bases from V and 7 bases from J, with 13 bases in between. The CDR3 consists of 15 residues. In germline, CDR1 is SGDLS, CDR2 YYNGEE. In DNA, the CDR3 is TGTGCCAGCAGCGTAGCAGCAGGGGTGGGTGAAAAACTGTTTTTT. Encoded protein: CASSVAAGVGEKLFF.

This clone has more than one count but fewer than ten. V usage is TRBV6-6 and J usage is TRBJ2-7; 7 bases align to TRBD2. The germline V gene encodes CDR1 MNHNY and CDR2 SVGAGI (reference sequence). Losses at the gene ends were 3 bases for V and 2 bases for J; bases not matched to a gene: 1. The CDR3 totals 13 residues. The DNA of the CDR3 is TGTGCCAGCAGTTATGGACTAGCCTACGAGCAGTACTTC. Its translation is CASSYGLAYEQYF.

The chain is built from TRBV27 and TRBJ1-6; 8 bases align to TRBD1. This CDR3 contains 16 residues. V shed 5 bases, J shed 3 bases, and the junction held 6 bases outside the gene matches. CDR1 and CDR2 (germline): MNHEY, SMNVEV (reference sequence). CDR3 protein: CASSRGQANYNSPLHF. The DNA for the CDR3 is TGTGCCAGCAGTAGGGGACAGGCGAACTATAATTCACCCCTCCACTTT.

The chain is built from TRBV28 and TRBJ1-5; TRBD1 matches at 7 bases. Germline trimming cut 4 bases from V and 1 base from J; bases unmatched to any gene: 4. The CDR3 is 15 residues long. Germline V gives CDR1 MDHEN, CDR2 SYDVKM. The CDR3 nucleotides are TGTGCCAGCAGTTCAGGGGGGTTGAGCAATCAGCCCCAGCATTTT. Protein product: CASSSGGLSNQPQHF. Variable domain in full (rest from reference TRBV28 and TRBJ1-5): DVKVTQSSRYLVKRTGEKVFLECVQDMDHENMFWYRQDPGLGLRLIYFSYDVKMKEKGDIPEGYSVSREKKERFSLILESASTNQTSMYLCASSSGGLSNQPQHFGDGTRLSIL.

The CDR3 spells CASSLGGQARWSPLHF. DNA of the CDR3: TGTGCCAGCAGCTTGGGGGGACAGGCCCGGTGGTCACCCCTCCACTTT. The chain carries TRBV5-6 and TRBJ1-6, with 8 bases aligning to TRBD1. Per germline, CDR1 SGHDT and CDR2 YYEEEE. CDR3 length: 16 amino acids. J gave up 10 bases and V 0 bases, and 9 bases lay outside the gene matches.

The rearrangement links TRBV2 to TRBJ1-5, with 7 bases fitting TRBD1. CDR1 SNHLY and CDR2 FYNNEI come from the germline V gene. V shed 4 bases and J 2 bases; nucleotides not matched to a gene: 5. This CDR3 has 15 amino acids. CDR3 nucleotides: TGTGCCAGCAGTGGACAGGGATTTGGCAATCAGCCCCAGCATTTT. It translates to CASSGQGFGNQPQHF.

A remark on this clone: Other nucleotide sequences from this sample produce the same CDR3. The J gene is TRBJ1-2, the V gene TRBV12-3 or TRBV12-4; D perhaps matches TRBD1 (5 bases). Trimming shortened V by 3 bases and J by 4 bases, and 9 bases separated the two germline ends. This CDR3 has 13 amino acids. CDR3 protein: CASSLGQLYGYTF. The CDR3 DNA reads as TGTGCCAGCAGTTTGGGGCAACTCTATGGCTACACCTTC.

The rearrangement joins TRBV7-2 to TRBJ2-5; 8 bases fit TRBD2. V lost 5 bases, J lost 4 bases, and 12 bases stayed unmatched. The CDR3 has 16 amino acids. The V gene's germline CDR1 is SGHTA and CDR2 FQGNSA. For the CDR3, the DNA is TGTGCCAGCAGCCTAACTAGCGGAGCGGGTGGAGAGACCCAGTACTTC. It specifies CASSLTSGAGGETQYF.

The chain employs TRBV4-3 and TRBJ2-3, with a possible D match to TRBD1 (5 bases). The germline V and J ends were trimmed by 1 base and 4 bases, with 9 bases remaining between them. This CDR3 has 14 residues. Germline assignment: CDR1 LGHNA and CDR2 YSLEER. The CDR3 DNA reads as TGCGCCAGCAGCCAAGCAGACAGTGCAGATACGCAGTATTTT. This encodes CASSQADSADTQYF.